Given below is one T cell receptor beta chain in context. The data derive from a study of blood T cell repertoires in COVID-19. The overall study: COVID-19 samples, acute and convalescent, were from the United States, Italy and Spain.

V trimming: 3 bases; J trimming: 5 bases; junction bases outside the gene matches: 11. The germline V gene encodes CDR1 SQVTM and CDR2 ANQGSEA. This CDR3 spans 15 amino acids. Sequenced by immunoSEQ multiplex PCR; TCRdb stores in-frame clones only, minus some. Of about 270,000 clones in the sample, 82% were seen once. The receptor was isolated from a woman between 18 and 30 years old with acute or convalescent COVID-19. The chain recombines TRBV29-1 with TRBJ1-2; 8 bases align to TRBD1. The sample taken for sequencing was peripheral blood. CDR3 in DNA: TGCAGCGTTGATTTGGCGGACAGGGAGTTGTATGGCTACACCTTC. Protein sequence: CSVDLADRELYGYTF.